Given below is one TCR beta chain in context. Primers: 60 Vbeta forward and 13 Jbeta reverse. TCRdb keeps only in-frame clones here, not all; method: immunoSEQ multiplex PCR. The table has more than 80,000 clones, roughly 67% seen once. The sample belongs to a study of cytomegalovirus exposure and HLA in healthy donors. The V end lost 1 base, the J end lost 8 bases, and 5 bases lay between the germline ends. Germline CDR1 reads SGHNT; CDR2 reads YENEEA. The CDR3 contains 12 residues. V is TRBV11-3 and J is TRBJ2-2; D is undetermined. The TCR comes from a human donor in good health. The material sequenced was PBMCs. CDR3 DNA: TGTGCCAGCAGCTTAGCAGGTGGGGAGCTGTTTTTT. Translating gives CASSLAGGELFF.